The next 11 T cell receptor beta chains were all read from a single sample in a study of blood T cell repertoires in COVID-19. TCRdb keeps only in-frame clones here, not all; method: immunoSEQ multiplex PCR. Here the sample spans about 160,000 clones, almost 85% being singletons. The sample consisted of peripheral blood. All receptors derive from a woman older than 75 with acute or convalescent COVID-19.

This chain uses TRBV4-1 with TRBJ2-3, with D tentatively TRBD2 (5 bases). CDR1 and CDR2 from the germline V gene are MGHRA and YSYEKL. Trimming cost V 0 bases and J 1 base, with 11 bases left between them. This CDR3 contains 16 residues. The CDR3: CASSQDPGIRTDTQYF. CDR3 DNA sequence: TGCGCCAGCAGCCAAGACCCCGGGATACGCACAGATACGCAGTATTTT.

There are a few counts of this clone. This sequence joins TRBV4-1 and TRBJ2-5; 11 bases are a match to TRBD2. Trimming took 1 base from V and 4 from J; bases not matched to a gene: 5. The CDR3 covers 16 residues. Germline CDR1 MGHRA, CDR2 YSYEKL. This chain's CDR3 is CASSQGDSGRGETQYF. The CDR3 bases are TGCGCCAGCAGCCAAGGGGATAGCGGGAGGGGAGAGACCCAGTACTTC.

V and J are TRBV30 and TRBJ1-1; D is possibly TRBD1 (5 bases). Trimming took off 0 bases at V and 12 bases at J, with 17 bases between the two ends. This CDR3 is built from 13 residues. Germline V CDR1 and CDR2: GTSNPN, SVGIG (reference sequence). CDR3 sequence (DNA): TGTGCCTGGAGTGTACTGGACTGGGGGGAAACTTTCTTT. It is translated as CAWSVLDWGETFF.

The chain uses TRBV7-8 and TRBJ2-1; TRBD2 agrees at 11 bases. The CDR3 contains 15 residues. V gave up 2 bases and J gave up 6 bases; unmatched junction bases: 3. Germline values: CDR1 SGHVS, CDR2 FQNEAQ. For the CDR3, the DNA is TGTGCCAGCAGCTTACTAGCGGGAGGTGGCAATGAGCAGTTCTTC. This encodes CASSLLAGGGNEQFF.

The CDR3 loop reads CASSPGGIGVTSGGQETQYF. For the CDR3, the DNA is TGCGCCAGCAGCCCAGGGGGAATTGGGGTAACTAGCGGAGGCCAAGAGACCCAGTACTTC. The J gene is TRBJ2-5, the V gene TRBV5-1; D possibly corresponds to TRBD2 (8 bases). V shed 4 bases and J shed 1 base, with 29 bases lying between them. Looked up from germline, CDR1 is SGHRS and CDR2 is YFSETQ. This CDR3 comprises 20 residues.

The chain is built from TRBV13 and TRBJ1-1; no reliable D call. CDR3 length: 17 residues. V dropped 5 bases and J dropped 0 bases, with 19 bases sitting between them. CDR1 is PRHDT and CDR2 is FYEKMQ in the germline V gene (reference sequence). CDR3 coding DNA: TGTGCCAGCAGCCCCCCCAGCGTTAGGATTATGAACACTGAAGCTTTCTTT. It codes for CASSPPSVRIMNTEAFF.

DNA for the CDR3: TGTGCCAGCAGCCAAGTCAGCAATGAGCAGTTCTTC. Translated, it gives CASSQVSNEQFF. J is TRBJ2-1 and V is TRBV3-1 (or the pseudogene TRBV3-2); D is unclear. This CDR3 is built from 12 residues. The germline V gene encodes CDR1 LGHDT and CDR2 YNNKEL (reference sequence). V was shortened by 1 base and J by 6 bases, with 4 bases between the two germline ends.

This chain links TRBV20-1 with TRBJ1-1; 7 bases match TRBD1. Trimming took 7 bases from V and 7 from J; bases not matched to a gene: 6. The CDR3 runs to 11 residues. Germline values: CDR1 DFQATT, CDR2 SNEGSKA (reference sequence). Here the CDR3 DNA reads TGCAGTGTCCTCCAGGGGGATGAAGCTTTCTTT. Amino acid sequence: CSVLQGDEAFF.

V gene TRBV5-1 combines with J gene TRBJ1-1; TRBD1 matches 7 bases. Germline trimming cut 4 bases from V and 0 bases from J; bases unmatched to any gene: 3. Germline loops: CDR1 SGHRS, CDR2 YFSETQ. The CDR3 is 14 amino acids. This CDR3 reads CASSQGGMNTEAFF. DNA for the CDR3: TGCGCCAGCAGCCAGGGGGGCATGAACACTGAAGCTTTCTTT.

The V call is TRBV3-1 (or the pseudogene TRBV3-2), the J call TRBJ1-5; 8 nucleotides agree with TRBD1. There are 13 residues in the CDR3. In germline, CDR1 is LGHDT, CDR2 YNNKEL (reference sequence). The junction had 1 base not matched to a gene; V was cut back by 3 bases and J by 6 bases. CDR3 sequence reads: CASSQGQAQPQHF. The CDR3 DNA reads TGTGCCAGCAGCCAGGGACAGGCTCAGCCCCAGCATTTT.

V gene TRBV6-5 combines with J gene TRBJ1-3; D not resolved. The CDR3 runs 12 residues. The germline gives CDR1 MNHEY, CDR2 SVGAGI. V was clipped by 6 bases and J by 4 bases, with 7 bases between them. The CDR3: CASRAPGNTIYF. CDR3 nucleotides: TGTGCCAGCAGGGCACCCGGAAACACCATATATTTT.